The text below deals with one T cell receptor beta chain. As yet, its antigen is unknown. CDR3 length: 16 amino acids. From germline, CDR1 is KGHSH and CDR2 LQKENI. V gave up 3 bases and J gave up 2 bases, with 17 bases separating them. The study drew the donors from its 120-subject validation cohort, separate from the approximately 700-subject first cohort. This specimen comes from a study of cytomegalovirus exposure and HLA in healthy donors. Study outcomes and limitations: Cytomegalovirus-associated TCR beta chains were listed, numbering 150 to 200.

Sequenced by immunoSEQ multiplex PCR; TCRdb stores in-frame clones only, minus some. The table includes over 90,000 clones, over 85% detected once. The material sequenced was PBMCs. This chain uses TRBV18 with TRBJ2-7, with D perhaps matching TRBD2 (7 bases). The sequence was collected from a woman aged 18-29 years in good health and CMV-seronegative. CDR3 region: CASSPQEGGNPYEQYF. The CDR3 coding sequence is TGTGCCAGCTCACCTCAGGAGGGGGGGAATCCCTACGAGCAGTACTTC. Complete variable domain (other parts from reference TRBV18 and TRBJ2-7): NAGVMQNPRHLVRRRGQEARLRCSPMKGHSHVYWYRQLPEEGLKFMVYLQKENIIDESGMPKERFSAEFPKEGPSILRIQQVVRGDSAAYFCASSPQEGGNPYEQYFGPGTRLTVT.